This is a list of T cell receptor beta chains from one sample in a study of T cell changes during pregnancy in multiple sclerosis. Assay: immunoSEQ multiplex PCR; the TCRdb copy retains only in-frame clones and omits some. The top ten clones hold 5% to 8% of a sample with 25,000 to 35,000 clones, 75% to 95% of them seen once. Sequencing used CD8+ T cells from peripheral blood mononuclear cells, obtained before pregnancy. Receptors originate from a female donor with multiple sclerosis, enrolled in a pregnancy study. The CDR3 runs from the conserved cysteine through the conserved F or W. D genes are given only for firm matches. A row's size may be missing; if present it is once, few, many or a size class.

J gene: TRBJ2-1
V gene: TRBV6-6
D gene: TRBD2
clone size: NA
CDR3 protein: CASSSSAGGNEQFF
CDR3 DNA: TGTGCCAGCAGTTCGTCAGCGGGAGGCAATGAGCAGTTCTTC

J gene: TRBJ2-3
V gene: TRBV6-4
D gene: TRBD2
clone size: medium-sized
CDR3 protein: CASSSGGTDTQYF
CDR3 DNA: TGTGCCAGCAGTAGCGGGGGCACAGATACGCAGTATTTT

J gene: TRBJ2-7
V gene: TRBV6-4
D gene: TRBD1
clone size: few
CDR3 protein: CASSETGTSYEQYF
CDR3 DNA: TGTGCCAGCAGTGAGACAGGGACCTCCTACGAGCAGTACTTC

J gene: TRBJ2-5
V gene: TRBV27
D gene: NA
clone size: NA
CDR3 protein: CASSPYGVGREETQYF
CDR3 DNA: TGTGCCAGCAGTCCTTACGGTGTGGGCAGGGAAGAGACCCAGTACTTC

J gene: TRBJ2-1
V gene: TRBV19
D gene: TRBD2
clone size: NA
CDR3 protein: CASSISQTSGLKNKQFF
CDR3 DNA: TGTGCCAGTAGTATCTCACAGACTAGCGGCTTGAAGAATAAGCAGTTCTTC

J gene: TRBJ2-7
V gene: TRBV19
D gene: NA
clone size: NA
CDR3 protein: CASSIGPTYEQYF
CDR3 DNA: TGTGCCAGTAGTATTGGTCCGACATACGAGCAGTACTTC

J gene: TRBJ2-1
V gene: TRBV19
D gene: TRBD2
clone size: NA
CDR3 protein: CASSPLAGWDNEQFF
CDR3 DNA: TGTGCCAGTAGTCCTCTAGCGGGATGGGACAATGAGCAGTTCTTC

J gene: TRBJ1-3
V gene: TRBV21-1
D gene: NA
clone size: NA
CDR3 protein: CASRSRGPEGNTIYF
CDR3 DNA: TGTGCCAGCAGATCCAGGGGGCCGGAAGGAAACACCATATATTTT

J gene: TRBJ2-7
V gene: TRBV6-1
D gene: NA
clone size: NA
CDR3 protein: CASSEGLGSYEQYF
CDR3 DNA: TGTGCCAGCAGTGAAGGACTAGGGAGTTACGAGCAGTACTTC

J gene: TRBJ2-1
V gene: TRBV4-3
D gene: NA
clone size: NA
CDR3 protein: CASSQEGRGPYNEQFF
CDR3 DNA: TGCGCCAGCAGCCAAGAGGGGCGGGGTCCCTACAATGAGCAGTTCTTC

J gene: TRBJ2-3
V gene: TRBV10-3
D gene: TRBD1
clone size: NA
CDR3 protein: CAILETGGSDTQYF
CDR3 DNA: TGTGCCATCCTGGAGACAGGGGGCTCTGATACGCAGTATTTT

J gene: TRBJ2-7
V gene: TRBV10-3
D gene: NA
clone size: NA
CDR3 protein: CAISDPLGWEFIYEQYF
CDR3 DNA: TGTGCCATCAGTGATCCCCTAGGGTGGGAGTTCATCTACGAGCAGTACTTC

J gene: TRBJ2-1
V gene: TRBV5-1
D gene: TRBD2
clone size: NA
CDR3 protein: CATTEAGGTYNEQFF
CDR3 DNA: TGCGCCACCACCGAGGCGGGGGGCACCTACAATGAGCAGTTCTTC

J gene: TRBJ2-1
V gene: TRBV11-2
D gene: TRBD1
clone size: NA
CDR3 protein: CASSRDSFSYNEQFF
CDR3 DNA: TGTGCCAGCAGCCGGGACAGTTTCTCCTACAATGAGCAGTTCTTC

J gene: TRBJ2-6
V gene: TRBV27
D gene: TRBD1
clone size: NA
CDR3 protein: CASSLRFGQGSLSGANVLTF
CDR3 DNA: TGTGCCAGCAGTTTAAGGTTCGGACAGGGGTCACTCTCTGGGGCCAACGTCCTGACTTTC

J gene: TRBJ2-5
V gene: TRBV6-5
D gene: NA
clone size: NA
CDR3 protein: CASSATRDQETQYF
CDR3 DNA: TGTGCCAGCAGTGCGACACGGGATCAAGAGACCCAGTACTTC

J gene: TRBJ2-7
V gene: TRBV5-1
D gene: TRBD1
clone size: NA
CDR3 protein: CASSPKVGRGLDEQYF
CDR3 DNA: TGCGCCAGCAGCCCTAAGGTTGGCAGGGGGCTGGACGAGCAGTACTTC

J gene: TRBJ2-7
V gene: TRBV4-2
D gene: NA
clone size: NA
CDR3 protein: CASSQAPTSYEQYF
CDR3 DNA: TGTGCCAGCAGCCAAGCGCCTACTAGCTACGAGCAGTACTTC

J gene: TRBJ1-3
V gene: TRBV4-3
D gene: NA
clone size: NA
CDR3 protein: CASSQDSTGHSGNTIYF
CDR3 DNA: TGCGCCAGCAGCCAAGATTCAACGGGACACTCTGGAAACACCATATATTTT

J gene: TRBJ2-5
V gene: TRBV6-6
D gene: TRBD2
clone size: NA
CDR3 protein: CATRLAGEETQYF
CDR3 DNA: TGTGCCACCAGACTAGCGGGAGAAGAGACCCAGTACTTC

J gene: TRBJ1-4
V gene: TRBV7-9
D gene: TRBD1
clone size: NA
CDR3 protein: CASSSPTGTGSEKLFF
CDR3 DNA: TGTGCCAGCAGCTCCCCAACCGGGACAGGGAGTGAAAAACTGTTTTTT

J gene: TRBJ2-6
V gene: TRBV28
D gene: TRBD1
clone size: once
CDR3 protein: CASRPGTGGSGANVLTF
CDR3 DNA: TGTGCCAGCAGACCAGGGACAGGGGGCTCTGGGGCCAACGTCCTGACTTTC

J gene: TRBJ2-3
V gene: TRBV27
D gene: TRBD2
clone size: NA
CDR3 protein: CASSLYRTSGSTDTQYF
CDR3 DNA: TGTGCCAGCAGTTTATATCGGACTAGCGGGAGCACAGATACGCAGTATTTT

J gene: TRBJ2-1
V gene: TRBV7-2
D gene: NA
clone size: NA
CDR3 protein: CASSLVLYNEQFF
CDR3 DNA: TGTGCCAGCAGCTTAGTACTATACAATGAGCAGTTCTTC

J gene: TRBJ2-3
V gene: TRBV7-9
D gene: TRBD1
clone size: NA
CDR3 protein: CASSLVPGTGRHTQYF
CDR3 DNA: TGTGCCAGCAGCTTAGTCCCCGGGACAGGGCGCCATACGCAGTATTTT

J gene: TRBJ2-7
V gene: TRBV19
D gene: TRBD2
clone size: once
CDR3 protein: CASSDDPGLALYEQYF
CDR3 DNA: TGTGCCAGTAGCGACGACCCGGGACTAGCCCTTTACGAGCAGTACTTC

J gene: TRBJ2-1
V gene: TRBV6-5
D gene: NA
clone size: NA
CDR3 protein: CASSKGGYEQFF
CDR3 DNA: TGTGCCAGCAGCAAAGGGGGTTATGAGCAGTTCTTC

J gene: TRBJ2-5
V gene: TRBV4-3
D gene: NA
clone size: NA
CDR3 protein: CASSQDRLLETQYF
CDR3 DNA: TGCGCCAGCAGCCAAGACAGGTTGTTAGAGACCCAGTACTTC

J gene: TRBJ2-7
V gene: TRBV29-1
D gene: TRBD2
clone size: NA
CDR3 protein: CSVVGGTSGTPRRSYEQYF
CDR3 DNA: TGCAGCGTTGTGGGGGGGACTAGCGGGACCCCGAGGAGGTCCTACGAGCAGTACTTC

J gene: TRBJ2-7
V gene: TRBV27
D gene: NA
clone size: NA
CDR3 protein: CASKTAGVYEQYF
CDR3 DNA: TGTGCCAGCAAGACGGCAGGGGTCTACGAGCAGTACTTC

J gene: TRBJ2-6
V gene: TRBV13
D gene: TRBD1
clone size: NA
CDR3 protein: CASSTSGTGGIGANVLTF
CDR3 DNA: TGTGCCAGCAGCACCTCCGGGACAGGGGGCATTGGGGCCAACGTCCTGACTTTC

J gene: TRBJ2-6
V gene: TRBV28
D gene: TRBD1
clone size: NA
CDR3 protein: CASSSRDRGLGGANVLTF
CDR3 DNA: TGTGCCAGCAGTTCCCGGGACAGGGGCCTGGGAGGGGCCAACGTCCTGACTTTC

J gene: TRBJ2-7
V gene: TRBV2
D gene: NA
clone size: few
CDR3 protein: CASSEREGISYEQYF
CDR3 DNA: TGTGCCAGCAGTGAACGGGAAGGCATAAGCTACGAGCAGTACTTC

J gene: TRBJ2-3
V gene: TRBV21-1
D gene: NA
clone size: NA
CDR3 protein: CASSKFSGRAPDTQYF
CDR3 DNA: TGTGCCAGCAGCAAATTTAGCGGGAGGGCCCCAGATACGCAGTATTTT

J gene: TRBJ2-2
V gene: TRBV6-5
D gene: NA
clone size: NA
CDR3 protein: CASSELDTGELFF
CDR3 DNA: TGTGCCAGCAGCGAACTAGACACCGGGGAGCTGTTTTTT